This T cell receptor (beta chain) is from a study of cytomegalovirus exposure and HLA in healthy donors. PCR involved 60 Vbeta and 13 Jbeta primers. The data were produced by immunoSEQ multiplex PCR, yet TCRdb's version contains in-frame clones alone and is incomplete. The table records about 140,000 clones, about 80% of them present only once. V was clipped by 1 base and J by 4 bases, with 15 bases between them. CDR1 and CDR2 (germline): SGHDT, YYEEEE. CDR3 length: 15 residues. Notes on this clone: Its antigen remains unknown.

Study-level results: According to reports, the classifier identified cytomegalovirus status with high specificity and sensitivity.

The chain recombines TRBV5-6 with TRBJ2-7; tentatively, D is TRBD2 (6 bases). Specimen: PBMCs. This clonotype was obtained from a male donor in good health and CMV-seropositive. The CDR3 protein is CASSLWGTPGYEQYF. Here the CDR3 DNA reads TGTGCCAGCAGCTTGTGGGGGACTCCGGGGTACGAGCAGTACTTC.